One and the same sample provided the 7 T cell receptor beta chains below, sequenced in a study of control samples from healthy donors and cancer patients. Repertoires were generated with immunoSEQ multiplex PCR, while TCRdb's copy carries only in-frame clones and drops some. The table shows about 180,000 clones, with around 94% occurring only once. The sequencing sample was made of blood. Receptors originate from a woman aged 18-29 years in good health.

As concerns this clone: Its ends do not fully match the called genes, so a read error is possible. The V and J genes are TRBV7-2 and TRBJ2-5, with TRBD2 identical over 12 bases. CDR3 size: 15 residues. The germline gives CDR1 SGHTA, CDR2 FQGNSA. CDR3 DNA sequence: TGTGCCAGCAGCCTCGGACTAGCGGGGACAGAGGCCCAGTACTTC. Amino acid sequence: CASSLGLAGTEAQYF.

The V call is TRBV19, the J call TRBJ2-1; D gene unclear. The CDR3 covers 17 residues. V was cut by 5 bases and J by 7 bases, with 24 bases left in between. Germline V gene data show CDR1 as LNHDA and CDR2 as SQIVND (reference sequence). The chain's CDR3 is CASSLTRTASARNEQFF. As DNA, the CDR3 is TGTGCCAGTAGTTTAACCCGGACGGCCTCGGCGAGGAATGAGCAGTTCTTC. The complete variable domain, with remaining parts taken from reference TRBV19 and TRBJ2-1, reads DGGITQSPKYLFRKEGQNVTLSCEQNLNHDAMYWYRQDPGQGLRLIYYSQIVNDFQKGDIAEGYSVSREKKESFPLTVTSAQKNPTAFYLCASSLTRTASARNEQFFGPGTRLTVL.

The chain couples TRBV7-9 to TRBJ1-2, with a weak D call TRBD1 (5 bases). Germline loops: CDR1 SEHNR, CDR2 FQNEAQ (reference sequence). The CDR3 runs to 15 residues. V shed 6 bases and J shed 1 base, with 15 bases lying between them. The CDR3 DNA follows: TGTGCCAGCAGGTCCACCGGGACTGATAACTATGGCTACACCTTC. This encodes CASRSTGTDNYGYTF.

The chain combines TRBV3-1 (or the pseudogene TRBV3-2) with TRBJ2-2, with D perhaps TRBD1 or TRBD2 (5 bases each). CDR1 LGHDT and CDR2 YNNKEL come from the germline V gene (reference sequence). Trimming pared 1 base from V and 8 bases from J, leaving 41 bases between. The CDR3 length is 24 residues. CDR3 sequence reads: CASSQGPPGIWALPWGRRAGELFF. CDR3 DNA sequence: TGTGCCAGCAGCCAAGGCCCTCCCGGAATTTGGGCGCTGCCCTGGGGACGACGGGCTGGGGAGCTGTTTTTT.

This clone was counted once. The chain employs TRBV28 and TRBJ1-2, with D possibly being TRBD1 (5 bases). The CDR3 loop spans 15 amino acids. Per the germline V gene, CDR1 is MDHEN and CDR2 is SYDVKM. Trimming took 3 bases from V and 6 from J, leaving 17 bases between them. The CDR3 DNA sequence: TGTGCCAGCAGTTTCCAGGGAGGGATCGTGGATGGCTACACCTTC. Amino acids: CASSFQGGIVDGYTF.

The chain joins TRBV18 to TRBJ1-1, with 7 positions matching TRBD1. The CDR3 extends over 12 amino acids. Germline CDR1 KGHSH, CDR2 LQKENI. The J segment lost 7 bases and the V segment lost 5 bases, leaving 4 bases of the junction unmatched. Here the CDR3 reads CASSATGLEAFF. The CDR3 DNA follows: TGTGCCAGCTCAGCGACAGGGCTTGAAGCTTTCTTT.

V usage is TRBV19 and J usage is TRBJ1-2, with TRBD1 identical over 7 bases. Germline assignment: CDR1 LNHDA and CDR2 SQIVND (reference sequence). The CDR3 consists of 14 residues. J gave up 2 bases and V 7 bases, and 7 bases lay outside the gene matches. In nucleotides, the CDR3 is TGTGCCAGTAATTCCGGGACAGCAAACTATGGCTACACCTTC. It specifies CASNSGTANYGYTF.